The entry that follows covers one T cell receptor beta chain sequence. Its recognized antigen is unknown. Base qualities are missing; no much larger clone stands one base away. The germline V gene (reference sequence) supplies CDR1 LGHDT and CDR2 YNNKEL. V sheds 1 base and J sheds 4 bases, leaving 7 bases between their ends. The cysteine opens and the phenylalanine closes a CDR3 of 14 amino acids. Of the read, only the CDR3 DNA is kept; its 42 bases are in frame from base 1. Libraries were made using the immunoSEQ multiplex PCR assay. Here the immuneACCESS table is served through TCRdb, limited to in-frame sequences with V and J called. Missing clones are a known gap in these copies; in checked studies unresolved V genes cover under half, and the rest lacks a known reason. The sample yields 150,000 to 200,000 clones; 90% were counted once. The ten largest clones capture more than 1.3% of the sample.

This record comes from a study of control samples from healthy donors and cancer patients (dated by TCRdb to 2019 to 2021). This clonotype originated in a woman aged 50 to 65 in good health. The specimen sequenced was blood. The receptor chain draws on TRBV3-1 (or the pseudogene TRBV3-2) and TRBJ2-2, with the D gene not confidently named. The DNA sequence is TGTGCCAGCAGCCAAGGGGTGGGCACCGGGGAGCTGTTTTTT. It codes for CASSQGVGTGELFF.